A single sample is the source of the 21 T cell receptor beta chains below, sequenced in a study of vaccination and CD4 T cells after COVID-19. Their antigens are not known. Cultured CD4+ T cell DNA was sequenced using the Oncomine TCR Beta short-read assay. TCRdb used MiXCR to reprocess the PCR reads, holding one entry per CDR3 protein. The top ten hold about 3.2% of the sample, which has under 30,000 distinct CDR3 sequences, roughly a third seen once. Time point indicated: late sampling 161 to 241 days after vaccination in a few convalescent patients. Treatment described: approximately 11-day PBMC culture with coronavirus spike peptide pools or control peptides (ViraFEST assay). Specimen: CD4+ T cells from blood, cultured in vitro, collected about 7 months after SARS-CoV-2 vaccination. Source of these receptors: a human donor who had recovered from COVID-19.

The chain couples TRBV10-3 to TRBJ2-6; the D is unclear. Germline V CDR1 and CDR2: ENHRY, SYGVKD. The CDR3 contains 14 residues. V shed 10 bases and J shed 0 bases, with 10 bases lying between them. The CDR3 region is CATRGFSGANVLTF. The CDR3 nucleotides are TGTGCCACGCGAGGATTCTCTGGGGCCAACGTCCTGACTTTC.

This CDR3 reads CASSLSRGNTEAFF. CDR3 bases: TGTGCCAGCAGCTTAAGCCGAGGAAACACTGAAGCTTTCTTT. The chain joins TRBV7-3 to TRBJ1-1; D remains unclear. V gave up 1 base and J gave up 2 bases, with 8 bases separating them. The CDR3 is 14 residues long. Germline V gives CDR1 SGHTA, CDR2 FQGTGA.

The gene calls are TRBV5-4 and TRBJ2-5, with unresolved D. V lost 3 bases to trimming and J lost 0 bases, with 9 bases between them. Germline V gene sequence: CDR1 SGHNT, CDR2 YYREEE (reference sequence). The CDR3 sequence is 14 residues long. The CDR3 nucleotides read TGTGCCAGCAGCTGGGCTGGGTACCAAGAGACCCAGTACTTC. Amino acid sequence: CASSWAGYQETQYF.

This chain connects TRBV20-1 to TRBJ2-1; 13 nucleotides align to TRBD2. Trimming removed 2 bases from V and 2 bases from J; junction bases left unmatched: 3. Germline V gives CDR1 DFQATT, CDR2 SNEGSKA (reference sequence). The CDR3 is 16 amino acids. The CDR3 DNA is TGCAGTGCTAGATCGGGGACTAGCGGGACCTACAATGAGCAGTTCTTC. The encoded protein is CSARSGTSGTYNEQFF.

CDR3 in amino acids: CASSLLGVNSPLHF. The DNA of the CDR3 is TGTGCCAGCAGCTTATTGGGGGTTAATTCACCCCTCCACTTT. The gene calls are TRBV7-2 and TRBJ1-6; possible D gene TRBD1, 5 bases. The V gene's germline CDR1 is SGHTA and CDR2 FQGNSA. Trimming removed 2 bases at V and 6 bases at J, with 8 bases between. This CDR3 contains 14 residues.

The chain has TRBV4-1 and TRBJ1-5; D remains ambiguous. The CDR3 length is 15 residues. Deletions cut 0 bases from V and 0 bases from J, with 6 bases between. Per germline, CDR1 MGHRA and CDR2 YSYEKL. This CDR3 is CASSQDGNSNQPQHF. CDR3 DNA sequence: TGCGCCAGCAGCCAAGATGGCAATAGCAATCAGCCCCAGCATTTT.

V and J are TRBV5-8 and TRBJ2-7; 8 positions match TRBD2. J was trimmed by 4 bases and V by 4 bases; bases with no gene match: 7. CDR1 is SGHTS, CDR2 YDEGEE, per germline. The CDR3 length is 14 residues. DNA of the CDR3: TGTGCCAGCAGCCGGAGCGGGAGTAAGTACGAGCAGTACTTC. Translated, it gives CASSRSGSKYEQYF.

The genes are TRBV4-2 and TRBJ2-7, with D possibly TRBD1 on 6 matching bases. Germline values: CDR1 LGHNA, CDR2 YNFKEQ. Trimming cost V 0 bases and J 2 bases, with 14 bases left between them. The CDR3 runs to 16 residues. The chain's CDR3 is CASSQERGRGTYEQYF. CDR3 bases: TGTGCCAGCAGCCAAGAACGGGGTAGGGGGACCTACGAGCAGTACTTC.

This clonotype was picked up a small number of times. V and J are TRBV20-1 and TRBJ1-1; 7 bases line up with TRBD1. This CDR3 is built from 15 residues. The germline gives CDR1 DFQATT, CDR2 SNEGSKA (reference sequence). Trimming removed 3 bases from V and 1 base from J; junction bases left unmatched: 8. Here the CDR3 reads CSASGYNRGNTEAFF. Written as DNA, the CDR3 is TGCAGTGCTAGCGGGTATAACAGGGGGAACACTGAAGCTTTCTTT.

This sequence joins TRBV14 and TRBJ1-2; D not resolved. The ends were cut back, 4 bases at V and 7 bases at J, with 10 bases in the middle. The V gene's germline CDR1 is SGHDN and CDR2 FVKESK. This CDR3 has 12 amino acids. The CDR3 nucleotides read TGTGCCAGCAGCCCCCCTCACTCTGGCTACACCTTC. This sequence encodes CASSPPHSGYTF.

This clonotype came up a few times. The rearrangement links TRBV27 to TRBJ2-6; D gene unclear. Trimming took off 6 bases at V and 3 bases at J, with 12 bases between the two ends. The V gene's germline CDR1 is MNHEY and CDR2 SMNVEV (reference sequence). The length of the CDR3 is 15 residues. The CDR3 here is CASRPFDDGANVLTF. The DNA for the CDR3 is TGTGCCAGCAGGCCCTTCGACGATGGGGCCAACGTCCTGACTTTC.

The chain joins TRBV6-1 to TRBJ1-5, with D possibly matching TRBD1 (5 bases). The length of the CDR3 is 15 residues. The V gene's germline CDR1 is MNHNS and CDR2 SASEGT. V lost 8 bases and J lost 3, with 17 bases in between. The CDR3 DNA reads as TGTGCCAGCCGGTTTAGGGACGGCATCAATCAGCCCCAGCATTTT. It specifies CASRFRDGINQPQHF.

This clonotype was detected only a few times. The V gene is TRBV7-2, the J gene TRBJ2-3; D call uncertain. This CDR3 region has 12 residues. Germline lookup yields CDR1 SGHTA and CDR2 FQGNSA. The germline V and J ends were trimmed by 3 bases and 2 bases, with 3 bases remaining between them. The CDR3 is CASSFLTDTQYF. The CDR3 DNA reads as TGTGCCAGCAGCTTCCTCACAGATACGCAGTATTTT.

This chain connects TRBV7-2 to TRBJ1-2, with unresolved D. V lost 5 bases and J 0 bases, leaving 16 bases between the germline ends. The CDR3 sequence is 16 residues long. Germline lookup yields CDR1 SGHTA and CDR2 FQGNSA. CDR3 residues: CASSPHAGPTNYGYTF. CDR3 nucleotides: TGTGCCAGCAGCCCTCACGCCGGCCCGACTAACTATGGCTACACCTTC.

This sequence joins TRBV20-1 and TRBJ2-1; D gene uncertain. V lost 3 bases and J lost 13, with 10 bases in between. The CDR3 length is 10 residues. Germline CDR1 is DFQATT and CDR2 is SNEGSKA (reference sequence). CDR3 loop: CSASLVAQFF. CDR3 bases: TGCAGTGCTAGCCTAGTCGCCCAGTTCTTC.

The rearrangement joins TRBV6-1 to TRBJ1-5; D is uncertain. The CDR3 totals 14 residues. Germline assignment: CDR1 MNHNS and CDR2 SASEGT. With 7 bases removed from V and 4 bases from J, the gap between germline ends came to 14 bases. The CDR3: CASTYDKLNQPQHF. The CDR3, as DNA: TGTGCCAGCACGTACGACAAACTAAATCAGCCCCAGCATTTT.

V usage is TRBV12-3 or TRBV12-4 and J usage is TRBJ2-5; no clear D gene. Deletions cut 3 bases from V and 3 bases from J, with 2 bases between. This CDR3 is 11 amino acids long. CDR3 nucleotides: TGTGCCAGCAGTTTTGAAGAGACCCAGTACTTC. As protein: CASSFEETQYF.

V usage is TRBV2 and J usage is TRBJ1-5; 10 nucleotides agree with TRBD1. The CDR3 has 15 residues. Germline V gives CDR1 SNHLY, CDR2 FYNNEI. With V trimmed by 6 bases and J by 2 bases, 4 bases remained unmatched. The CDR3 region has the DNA TGTGCCAGCAGGGCCGGGACAGGGGGCAATCAGCCCCAGCATTTT. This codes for CASRAGTGGNQPQHF.

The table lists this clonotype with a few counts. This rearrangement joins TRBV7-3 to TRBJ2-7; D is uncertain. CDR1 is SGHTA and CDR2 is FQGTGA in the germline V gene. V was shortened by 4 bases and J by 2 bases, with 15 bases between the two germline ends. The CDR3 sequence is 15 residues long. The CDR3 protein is CASSSPVAPAYEQYF. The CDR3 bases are TGTGCCAGCAGCTCTCCAGTTGCTCCCGCCTACGAGCAGTACTTC.

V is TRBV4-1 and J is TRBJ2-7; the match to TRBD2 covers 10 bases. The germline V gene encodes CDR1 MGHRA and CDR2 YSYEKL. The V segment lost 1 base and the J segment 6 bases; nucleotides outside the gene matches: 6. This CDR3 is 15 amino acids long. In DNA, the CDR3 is TGCGCCAGCAGCCAAGTCGAGCTAGCGGGAGTCGAGCAGTACTTC. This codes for CASSQVELAGVEQYF.

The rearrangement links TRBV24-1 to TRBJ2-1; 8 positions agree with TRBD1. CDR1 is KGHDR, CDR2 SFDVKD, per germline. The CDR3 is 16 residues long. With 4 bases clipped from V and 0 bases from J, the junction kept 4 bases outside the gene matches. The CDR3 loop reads CATSDRTGLSYNEQFF. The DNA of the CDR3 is TGTGCCACCAGTGACCGGACAGGGCTCTCCTACAATGAGCAGTTCTTC.